Listed below are T cell receptor beta chains from one sample, sequenced in a study of technical replicates of blood from a handful of donors. Measured with immunoSEQ multiplex PCR; TCRdb has only the in-frame clones, and not every one. Altogether around 100,000 clones are present, less than 95% being singletons, with the ten largest covering around 0.33%. Specimen: T cells isolated from PBMCs. The receptors were gathered from a human donor in good health. Each CDR3 is given with its conserved first and last residue. The D gene is left open where the match is weak. Size tells how often a clone was seen (once, few, many) or the class of an expanded clone, and some rows leave it out.

V: TRBV6-1; size: -; J: TRBJ2-2; D: -; CDR3: CASTHSGELFF; DNA: TGTGCCAGCACCCATAGCGGGGAGCTGTTTTTT
V: TRBV27; size: once; J: TRBJ2-7; D: -; CDR3: CASSMRFSSYEQYF; DNA: TGTGCCAGCAGCATGAGGTTCAGCTCCTACGAGCAGTACTTC
V: TRBV7-2; size: -; J: TRBJ2-1; D: -; CDR3: CASSFSDWAYNEQFF; DNA: TGTGCCAGCAGCTTCTCAGACTGGGCCTACAATGAGCAGTTCTTC
V: TRBV7-6; size: -; J: TRBJ1-5; D: -; CDR3: CASSGEQENQPQHF; DNA: TGTGCCAGCAGCGGAGAACAGGAGAATCAGCCCCAGCATTTT
V: TRBV29-1; size: -; J: TRBJ2-1; D: TRBD2; CDR3: CSVRREGYNEQFF; DNA: TGCAGCGTTCGGCGGGAGGGCTACAATGAGCAGTTCTTC
V: TRBV6-6; size: -; J: TRBJ2-7; D: TRBD1; CDR3: CASRTGDPYEQYF; DNA: TGTGCCAGCAGAACAGGGGACCCCTACGAGCAGTACTTC
V: TRBV28; size: -; J: TRBJ1-5; D: TRBD1; CDR3: CASSLWTGGIGTSNQPQHF; DNA: TGTGCCAGCAGTTTATGGACAGGGGGAATTGGAACGAGCAATCAGCCCCAGCATTTT
V: TRBV19; size: -; J: TRBJ1-1; D: -; CDR3: CASSIDRGNTEAFF; DNA: TGTGCCAGTAGTATAGATCGAGGGAACACTGAAGCTTTCTTT
V: TRBV7-6; size: once; J: TRBJ2-3; D: TRBD1; CDR3: CASSLPAWTGDLIPTDTQYF; DNA: TGTGCCAGCAGCTTACCGGCCTGGACAGGGGACCTTATCCCCACAGATACGCAGTATTTT
V: TRBV29-1; size: -; J: TRBJ2-7; D: -; CDR3: CSVLSGQTYEQYF; DNA: TGCAGCGTCCTGTCTGGACAGACCTACGAGCAGTACTTC
V: TRBV10-2; size: -; J: TRBJ2-3; D: TRBD2; CDR3: CASSESGLAGEGDTQYF; DNA: TGCGCCAGCAGTGAGTCGGGACTAGCGGGAGAGGGGGATACGCAGTATTTT
V: TRBV27; size: -; J: TRBJ2-7; D: -; CDR3: CASSNSGTYSYEQYF; DNA: TGTGCCAGCTCCAACTCCGGGACATATTCCTACGAGCAGTACTTC
V: TRBV27; size: -; J: TRBJ2-4; D: TRBD2; CDR3: CASGQLGLAAKNIQYF; DNA: TGTGCCAGCGGACAGTTGGGACTAGCGGCCAAAAACATTCAGTACTTC
V: TRBV9; size: -; J: TRBJ1-3; D: -; CDR3: CASSVEGGISGNTIYF; DNA: TGTGCCAGCAGCGTAGAAGGGGGAATCTCTGGAAACACCATATATTTT
V: TRBV27; size: -; J: TRBJ2-1; D: TRBD2; CDR3: CASSSLLAGFYNEQFF; DNA: TGTGCCAGCAGTTCCCTTCTAGCGGGATTCTACAATGAGCAGTTCTTC
V: TRBV29-1; size: -; J: TRBJ2-1; D: TRBD2; CDR3: CSVASNLAGIYNEQFF; DNA: TGCAGCGTAGCTAGCAATCTAGCGGGGATCTACAATGAGCAGTTCTTC
V: TRBV5-8; size: -; J: TRBJ1-5; D: -; CDR3: CASLRDGRYQPQHF; DNA: TGTGCCAGCCTCCGGGACGGGAGATATCAGCCCCAGCATTTT
V: TRBV7-9; size: -; J: TRBJ2-1; D: -; CDR3: CASSSFDKPRSYNEQFF; DNA: TGTGCCAGCAGCTCCTTTGATAAACCGAGGAGTTACAATGAGCAGTTCTTC
V: TRBV29-1; size: -; J: TRBJ2-3; D: -; CDR3: CSVGEATDTQYF; DNA: TGCAGCGTTGGGGAGGCCACAGATACGCAGTATTTT
V: TRBV18; size: -; J: TRBJ2-7; D: -; CDR3: CASSSVLQGGQYF; DNA: TGTGCCAGCTCATCCGTACTCCAGGGAGGGCAGTACTTC
V: TRBV11-3; size: -; J: TRBJ2-5; D: -; CDR3: CASSFGQEETQYF; DNA: TGTGCCAGCAGCTTCGGCCAGGAAGAGACCCAGTACTTC
V: TRBV5-4; size: -; J: TRBJ2-6; D: TRBD2; CDR3: CASSLGLAGARAGANVLTF; DNA: TGTGCCAGCAGCCTGGGACTAGCGGGAGCCCGGGCTGGGGCCAACGTCCTGACTTTC
V: TRBV9; size: -; J: TRBJ2-7; D: -; CDR3: CASSARDSRGYEQYF; DNA: TGTGCCAGCAGCGCGCGGGACTCCCGAGGCTACGAGCAGTACTTC
V: TRBV28; size: -; J: TRBJ1-2; D: -; CDR3: CASGTSNYGYTF; DNA: TGTGCCAGCGGTACATCTAACTATGGCTACACCTTC
V: TRBV7-9; size: -; J: TRBJ1-5; D: -; CDR3: CASSGSLGQPQHF; DNA: TGTGCCAGCAGCGGGAGTTTGGGGCAGCCCCAGCATTTT
V: TRBV7-2; size: -; J: TRBJ2-5; D: -; CDR3: CASSWGTYLAETQYF; DNA: TGTGCCAGCAGCTGGGGGACATATCTGGCGGAGACCCAGTACTTC
V: TRBV4-1; size: -; J: TRBJ2-1; D: TRBD2; CDR3: CASSQGRLAGGRYNEQFF; DNA: TGCGCCAGCAGCCAAGGGCGACTAGCGGGGGGGAGATACAATGAGCAGTTCTTC
V: TRBV6-5; size: -; J: TRBJ1-4; D: TRBD1; CDR3: CASSYRDRENEKLFF; DNA: TGTGCCAGCAGCTACCGGGACAGGGAAAATGAAAAACTGTTTTTT
V: TRBV4-2; size: -; J: TRBJ2-1; D: TRBD1; CDR3: CASSQQTGTENEQFF; DNA: TGTGCCAGCAGCCAGCAGACCGGGACAGAGAATGAGCAGTTCTTC
V: TRBV19; size: -; J: TRBJ1-1; D: -; CDR3: CASSAIENTEAFF; DNA: TGTGCCAGTAGTGCTATAGAGAACACTGAAGCTTTCTTT
V: TRBV10-2; size: -; J: TRBJ1-5; D: TRBD1; CDR3: CASSLTGGKISNQPQHF; DNA: TGCGCCAGCAGTCTGACAGGGGGCAAAATTAGCAATCAGCCCCAGCATTTT
V: TRBV7-8; size: -; J: TRBJ2-1; D: -; CDR3: CASSLVGGPPGNEQFF; DNA: TGTGCCAGCAGCTTAGTTGGCGGTCCCCCCGGCAATGAGCAGTTCTTC
V: TRBV21-1; size: -; J: TRBJ1-5; D: -; CDR3: CASSIRSCTGEDQPQHF; DNA: TGTGCCAGCAGCATAAGATCTTGTACAGGGGAAGATCAGCCCCAGCATTTT
V: TRBV9; size: -; J: TRBJ2-1; D: -; CDR3: CASSSNGGYHEQFF; DNA: TGTGCCAGCAGCTCTAATGGGGGGTACCATGAGCAGTTCTTC
V: TRBV19; size: -; J: TRBJ2-1; D: TRBD1; CDR3: CASSIGTGGWDEQFF; DNA: TGTGCCAGTAGTATAGGGACAGGGGGCTGGGATGAGCAGTTCTTC
V: TRBV10-1; size: -; J: TRBJ1-1; D: TRBD1; CDR3: CASTGGANTEAFF; DNA: TGCGCCAGTACAGGGGGGGCCAACACTGAAGCTTTCTTT
V: TRBV7-9; size: -; J: TRBJ2-1; D: TRBD2; CDR3: CASSYRTSGSSYNEQFF; DNA: TGTGCCAGCAGCTACAGAACTAGCGGGAGTTCCTACAATGAGCAGTTCTTC
V: TRBV5-6; size: -; J: TRBJ1-1; D: -; CDR3: CASSFGQGNTEAFF; DNA: TGTGCCAGCAGCTTTGGTCAGGGGAACACTGAAGCTTTCTTT
V: TRBV6-1; size: -; J: TRBJ1-1; D: -; CDR3: CASSTGLLNTEAFF; DNA: TGTGCCAGCAGTACGGGACTGTTGAACACTGAAGCTTTCTTT
V: TRBV5-6; size: -; J: TRBJ1-5; D: TRBD1; CDR3: CASSSNLQGGHQPQHF; DNA: TGTGCCAGCAGCTCGAACTTACAGGGGGGTCATCAGCCCCAGCATTTT
V: TRBV9; size: -; J: TRBJ2-7; D: TRBD2; CDR3: CASSVLPGLAYEQYF; DNA: TGTGCCAGCAGCGTTTTACCGGGACTAGCATACGAGCAGTACTTC
V: TRBV7-3; size: -; J: TRBJ1-1; D: TRBD1; CDR3: CASLQGPNTEAFF; DNA: TGTGCCAGTTTACAGGGGCCGAACACTGAAGCTTTCTTT
V: TRBV28; size: -; J: TRBJ1-5; D: -; CDR3: CASIGDNQPQHF; DNA: TGTGCCAGCATCGGGGATAATCAGCCCCAGCATTTT
V: TRBV4-1; size: once; J: TRBJ1-3; D: -; CDR3: CASSQGGPTGSGNTIYF; DNA: TGCGCCAGCAGCCAAGGTGGGCCTACAGGGTCGGGAAACACCATATATTTT
V: TRBV19; size: -; J: TRBJ1-1; D: -; CDR3: CASSIDQDSGDTEAFF; DNA: TGTGCCAGTAGTATAGATCAGGACAGTGGAGACACTGAAGCTTTCTTT
V: TRBV30; size: -; J: TRBJ2-1; D: TRBD2; CDR3: CAWSSAASGSSLTPLGSYNEQFF; DNA: TGTGCCTGGAGCTCTGCGGCTAGCGGGAGTAGCCTTACCCCCCTAGGATCCTACAATGAGCAGTTCTTC